These 18 T cell receptor beta chains came from one sample sequenced in a study of cytomegalovirus exposure and HLA in healthy donors. It was with 60 Vbeta and 13 Jbeta primers that the PCR ran. Clones were sequenced by immunoSEQ multiplex PCR, and TCRdb holds only the in-frame ones, with some missing. The sample has more than 95,000 clones; over 70% are singletons. Sequencing was performed on PBMCs. The receptors derive from a female donor in good health and CMV-seronegative.

This clone has more than one count but fewer than ten. The chain joins TRBV18 to TRBJ2-7; 7 bases are shared with TRBD1. The CDR3 is 15 residues long. The J segment lost 4 bases and the V segment lost 4 bases, leaving 10 bases of the junction unmatched. Germline V gene data show CDR1 as KGHSH and CDR2 as LQKENI. The CDR3: CASSLSGTEIYEQYF. CDR3 nucleotides: TGTGCCAGCTCACTATCGGGGACAGAAATTTACGAGCAGTACTTC.

Note on this clone: One junction end disagrees with the germline gene, perhaps due to a read error. The rearrangement links TRBV25-1 to TRBJ2-6; D may be TRBD1 (6 bases). The germline V gene encodes CDR1 MGHDK and CDR2 SYGVNS. The length of the CDR3 is 17 residues. CDR3 sequence: CASSEPGHSPGANGLTF. The CDR3 DNA reads as TGTGCCAGCAGTGAACCGGGACACAGTCCTGGGGCCAACGGCCTGACTTTC.

The V call is TRBV4-2, the J call TRBJ2-2; TRBD2 matches 10 bases. Germline V gene lookup returns CDR1 LGHNA and CDR2 YNFKEQ. The CDR3 is 18 residues long. Losses at the gene ends were 1 base for V and 4 bases for J; bases not matched to a gene: 9. This CDR3 reads CASSQGRGTSVCTGELFF. The CDR3 coding sequence is TGTGCCAGCAGCCAAGGTCGGGGGACTAGCGTTTGCACCGGGGAGCTGTTTTTT.

V gene TRBV9 combines with J gene TRBJ2-4; 11 bases are shared with TRBD1. CDR1 and CDR2 (germline): SGDLS, YYNGEE. V lost 4 bases to trimming and J lost 1 base; unmatched junction nucleotides: 13. This CDR3 has 19 residues. The CDR3 sequence: CASSMTGTGGRLAKNIQYF. The CDR3 DNA reads as TGTGCCAGCAGCATGACCGGGACAGGGGGAAGATTGGCCAAAAACATTCAGTACTTC.

The V call is TRBV4-1, the J call TRBJ1-2; D is possibly TRBD1 (5 bases). Trimming took 1 base from V and 7 from J, leaving 13 bases between them. CDR1 is MGHRA and CDR2 is YSYEKL in the germline V gene. The CDR3 totals 14 residues. CDR3 in DNA: TGCGCCAGCAGCCAAGGGATGGGGGGTGGTGGCTACACCTTC. Amino acids: CASSQGMGGGGYTF.

This chain uses TRBV30 with TRBJ1-1, with D maybe TRBD1 (5 bases). Germline CDR1 is GTSNPN and CDR2 is SVGIG (reference sequence). Trimming took 4 bases from V and 1 from J, leaving 10 bases between them. The CDR3 loop spans 13 amino acids. CDR3 residues: CAWKGEENTEAFF. The CDR3 DNA reads as TGTGCCTGGAAAGGGGAGGAGAACACTGAAGCTTTCTTT.

The chain couples TRBV2 to TRBJ1-1; 8 nucleotides line up with TRBD1. Germline-derived CDR1 and CDR2 are SNHLY and FYNNEI. V shed 7 bases and J 5 bases; nucleotides not matched to a gene: 6. The CDR3 is 13 residues long. Here the CDR3 DNA reads TGTGCCAGCACCTCAGGGGGCCGGACTGAAGCTTTCTTT. It yields the protein CASTSGGRTEAFF.

V is TRBV7-3 and J is TRBJ2-2, with D unclear. CDR1 and CDR2 (germline): SGHTA, FQGTGA. Trimming left V 3 bases short and J 4 bases short, with 3 bases between. This CDR3 is built from 12 residues. The CDR3 here is CASSFVTGELFF. DNA of the CDR3: TGTGCCAGCAGCTTCGTCACCGGGGAGCTGTTTTTT.

V gene TRBV6-1 combines with J gene TRBJ2-7; D might be TRBD2 (6 bases). The CDR3 has 13 residues. Trimming took off 6 bases at V and 1 base at J, with 10 bases between the two ends. The V gene's germline CDR1 is MNHNS and CDR2 SASEGT. CDR3 nucleotide sequence: TGTGCCAGCAGGCGGGATACGTCCTACGAGCAGTACTTC. It yields the protein CASRRDTSYEQYF.

This clone has just a few counts. CDR3 nucleotides: TGTGCCAGCCTGGTGAGCGGGTCCACTCTACTGTACTTC. Protein product: CASLVSGSTLLYF. The V gene is TRBV5-6, the J gene TRBJ2-7, with a weak D call TRBD2 (6 bases). V shed 7 bases and J shed 12 bases, with 23 bases lying between them. Germline CDR1 reads SGHDT; CDR2 reads YYEEEE. The CDR3 spans 13 residues.

The CDR3 nucleotides are TGCGCCAGCAGGCAGTCTGGCATACGAGATACGCAGTATTTT. Translation gives CASRQSGIRDTQYF. The rearrangement uses TRBV5-1 and TRBJ2-3; D ambiguous. Germline V lookup: CDR1 SGHRS, CDR2 YFSETQ. Trimming removed 5 bases from V and 5 bases from J, with 15 bases in between. The CDR3 totals 14 residues. The variable domain in full, with the rest retrieved from reference TRBV5-1 and TRBJ2-3, is KAGVTQTPRYLIKTRGQQVTLSCSPISGHRSVSWYQQTPGQGLQFLFEYFSETQRNKGNFPGRFSGRQFSNSRSEMNVSTLELGDSALYLCASRQSGIRDTQYFGPGTRLTVL.

This clone has a handful of counts. The V call is TRBV4-1, the J call TRBJ2-1; 11 bases line up with TRBD2. V was pared by 2 bases and J by 3 bases, with 3 bases of the junction left unmatched. Germline CDR1 and CDR2: MGHRA and YSYEKL. This CDR3 comprises 16 residues. CDR3 DNA: TGCGCCAGCAGCCAATTAACTAGCGGGGGCTACAATGAGCAGTTCTTC. Its protein product is CASSQLTSGGYNEQFF.

CDR3: CASSYGGGIDTEAFF. DNA of the CDR3: TGTGCCAGCAGTTACGGAGGGGGCATCGACACTGAAGCTTTCTTT. The rearrangement joins TRBV6-5 to TRBJ1-1; TRBD1 aligns across 7 bases. Germline trimming cut 2 bases from V and 3 bases from J; bases unmatched to any gene: 6. The CDR3 loop spans 15 amino acids. Germline CDR1 reads MNHEY; CDR2 reads SVGAGI.

This clone was seen a single time. The chain has TRBV2 and TRBJ2-7; 7 bases map to TRBD1. The CDR3 sequence is 13 residues long. Germline trimming cut 7 bases from V and 5 bases from J; bases unmatched to any gene: 8. CDR1 is SNHLY and CDR2 is FYNNEI in the germline V gene. In DNA, the CDR3 is TGTGCCAGCACCCTTACAGGGGTGCACGAGCAGTACTTC. Encoded protein: CASTLTGVHEQYF.

This clone was detected a few times. The genes are TRBV4-1 and TRBJ1-2, with D tentatively TRBD1 (5 bases). The CDR3 is 16 residues long. Germline assignment: CDR1 MGHRA and CDR2 YSYEKL. The V gene lost 1 base and the J gene lost 5 bases, with 17 bases spanning the gap. CDR3 amino acids: CASSQGAPTARYGYTF. In DNA form, the CDR3 reads TGCGCCAGCAGCCAAGGAGCACCGACAGCTCGTTATGGCTACACCTTC.

V usage is TRBV7-8 and J usage is TRBJ1-5; unclear D gene. The germline V gene encodes CDR1 SGHVS and CDR2 FQNEAQ. The CDR3 is 17 residues long. V dropped 5 bases and J dropped 0 bases, with 17 bases sitting between them. The DNA of the CDR3 is TGTGCCAGCAGCCGAACCGGGGTTTCATATAGCAATCAGCCCCAGCATTTT. This gives the protein CASSRTGVSYSNQPQHF.

The chain joins TRBV12-5 to TRBJ2-7, with 10 bases identical to TRBD2. The CDR3 spans 16 residues. Germline CDR1 and CDR2: LGHNT and FRNRAP. Losses at the gene ends were 6 bases for V and 2 bases for J; bases not matched to a gene: 10. CDR3 in DNA: TGTGCTAGTGGAGGGGGGCTAGCGGGGGATCCCTACGAGCAGTACTTC. It codes for CASGGGLAGDPYEQYF.

This chain uses TRBV5-4 with TRBJ2-7; D is unresolved. CDR3 size: 12 residues. Germline CDR1 and CDR2: SGHNT and YYREEE (reference sequence). V lost 3 bases to trimming and J lost 7 bases, with 11 bases between them. The CDR3 is CASSSGGQEQYF. In DNA, the CDR3 is TGTGCCAGCAGCTCGGGTGGCCAGGAGCAGTACTTC.